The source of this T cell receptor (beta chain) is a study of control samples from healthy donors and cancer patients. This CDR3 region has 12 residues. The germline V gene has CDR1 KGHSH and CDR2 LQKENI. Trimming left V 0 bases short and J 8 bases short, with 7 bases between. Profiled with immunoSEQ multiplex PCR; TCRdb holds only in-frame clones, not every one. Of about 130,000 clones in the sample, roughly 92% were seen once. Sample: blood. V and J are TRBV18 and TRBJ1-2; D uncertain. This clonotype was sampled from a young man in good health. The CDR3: CASSPPMGGYTF. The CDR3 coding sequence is TGTGCCAGCTCACCACCCATGGGGGGCTACACCTTC.